The sequence of this T cell receptor beta chain was determined in a study of cytomegalovirus exposure and HLA in healthy donors. Turning to the study itself: Of roughly 400 genotyped donors, roughly 86% clustered with self-reported Caucasian donors.

PCR involved 60 Vbeta and 13 Jbeta primers. TCRdb's table, derived via immunoSEQ multiplex PCR, lists solely in-frame clones and lacks some. The sample contains over 150,000 clones, 65% to 80% of which appear only once. General study results and limits: Among TCR beta chains, those listed as cytomegalovirus-associated numbered some 170.

In the case of this clone: Antigen unknown.

V lost 6 bases to trimming and J lost 10 bases; unmatched junction nucleotides: 16. Per germline, CDR1 SNHLY and CDR2 FYNNEI. The CDR3 spans 17 residues. The sequence came from a woman in her thirties or forties in good health and CMV-seronegative. J is TRBJ1-6 and V is TRBV2; 9 bases map to TRBD1. Sequenced material: PBMCs. Here the CDR3 DNA reads TGTGCCAGCAGCGTACAGGGGGCTCTCAATGAGGGATCACCCCTCCACTTT. Residues: CASSVQGALNEGSPLHF.